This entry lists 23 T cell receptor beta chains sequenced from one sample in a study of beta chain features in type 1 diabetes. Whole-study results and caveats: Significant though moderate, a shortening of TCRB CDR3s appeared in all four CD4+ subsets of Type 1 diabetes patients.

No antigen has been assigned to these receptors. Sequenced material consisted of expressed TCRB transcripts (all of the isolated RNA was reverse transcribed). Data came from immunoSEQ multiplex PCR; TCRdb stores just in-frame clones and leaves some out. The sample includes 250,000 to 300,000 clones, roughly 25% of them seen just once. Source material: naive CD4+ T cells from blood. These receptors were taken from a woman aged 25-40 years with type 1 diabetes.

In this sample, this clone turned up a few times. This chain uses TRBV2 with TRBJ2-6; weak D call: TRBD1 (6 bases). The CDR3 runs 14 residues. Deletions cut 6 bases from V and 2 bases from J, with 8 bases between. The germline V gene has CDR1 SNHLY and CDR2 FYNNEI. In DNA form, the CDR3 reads TGTGCCAGCAGAGAGGGGGCTGGGGCCAACGTCCTGACTTTC. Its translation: CASREGAGANVLTF.

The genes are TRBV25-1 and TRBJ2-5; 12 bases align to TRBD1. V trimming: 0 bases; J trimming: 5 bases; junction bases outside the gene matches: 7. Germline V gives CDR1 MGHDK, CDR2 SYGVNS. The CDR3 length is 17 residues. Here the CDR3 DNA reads TGTGCCAGCAGTGAATATACCGGGACAGGGGGCGAGGAGACCCAGTACTTC. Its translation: CASSEYTGTGGEETQYF. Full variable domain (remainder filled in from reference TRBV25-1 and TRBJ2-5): EADIYQTPRYLVIGTGKKITLECSQTMGHDKMYWYQQDPGMELHLIHYSYGVNSTEKGDLSSESTVSRIRTEHFPLTLESARPSHTSQYLCASSEYTGTGGEETQYFGPGTRLLVL.

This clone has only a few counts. CDR3 nucleotides: TGTGCCAGCAGCTTAGATCTCGGGGAGCTGTTTTTT. The encoded protein is CASSLDLGELFF. V usage is TRBV11-2 and J usage is TRBJ2-2; D remains ambiguous. Trimming removed 0 bases from V and 7 bases from J, with 3 bases in between. The CDR3 is 12 amino acids. The germline gives CDR1 SGHAT, CDR2 FQNNGV.

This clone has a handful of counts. As DNA, the CDR3 is TGTGCCAGCAGCTCGGGACTGCTCTATGGCTACACCTTC. Residues: CASSSGLLYGYTF. V and J are TRBV7-2 and TRBJ1-2; D perhaps matches TRBD1 (5 bases). CDR3 size: 13 residues. Deletions cut 4 bases from V and 4 bases from J, with 10 bases between. Germline loops: CDR1 SGHTA, CDR2 FQGNSA.

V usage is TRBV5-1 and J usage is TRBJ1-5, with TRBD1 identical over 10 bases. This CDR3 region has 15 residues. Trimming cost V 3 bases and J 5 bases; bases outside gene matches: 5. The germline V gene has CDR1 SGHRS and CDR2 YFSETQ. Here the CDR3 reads CASSWGTGDDQPQHF. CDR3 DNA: TGCGCCAGCAGCTGGGGGACAGGGGACGATCAGCCCCAGCATTTT.

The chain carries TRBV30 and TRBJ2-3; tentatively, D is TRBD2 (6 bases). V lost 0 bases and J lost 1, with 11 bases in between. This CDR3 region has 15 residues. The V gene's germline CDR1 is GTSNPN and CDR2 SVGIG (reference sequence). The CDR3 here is CAWSVGTARTDTQYF. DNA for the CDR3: TGTGCCTGGAGTGTAGGGACTGCCCGCACAGATACGCAGTATTTT.

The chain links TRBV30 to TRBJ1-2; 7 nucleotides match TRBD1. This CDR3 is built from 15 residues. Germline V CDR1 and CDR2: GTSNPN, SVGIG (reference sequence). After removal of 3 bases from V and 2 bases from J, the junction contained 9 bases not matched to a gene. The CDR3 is CAWRIETGRNYGYTF. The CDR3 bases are TGTGCCTGGAGAATTGAGACAGGGAGGAACTATGGCTACACCTTC.

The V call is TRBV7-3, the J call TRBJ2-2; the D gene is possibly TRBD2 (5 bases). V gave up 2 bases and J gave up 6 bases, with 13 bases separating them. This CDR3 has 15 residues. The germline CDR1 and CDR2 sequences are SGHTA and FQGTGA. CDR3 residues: CASSLGSSPAGELFF. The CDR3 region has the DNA TGTGCCAGCAGCTTAGGATCTAGCCCAGCCGGGGAGCTGTTTTTT.

CDR3 loop: CASTIGAGSTDTQYF. The CDR3 bases are TGTGCCAGCACCATCGGAGCGGGATCAACAGATACGCAGTATTTT. V is TRBV9 and J is TRBJ2-3, with 7 bases matching TRBD2. The trim removed 6 bases at V and 3 bases at J, leaving 10 bases unmatched. The germline gives CDR1 SGDLS, CDR2 YYNGEE. The CDR3 sequence is 15 residues long.

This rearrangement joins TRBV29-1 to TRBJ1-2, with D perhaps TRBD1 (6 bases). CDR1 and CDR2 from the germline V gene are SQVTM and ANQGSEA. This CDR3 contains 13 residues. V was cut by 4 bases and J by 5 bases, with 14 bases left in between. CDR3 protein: CSVGGGPSYGYTF. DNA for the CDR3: TGCAGCGTTGGGGGGGGGCCTTCATATGGCTACACCTTC.

CDR3 coding DNA: TGTGCCAGCAGGCCGAGGGTTTTGGGAGAAGCTTTCTTT. Amino acids: CASRPRVLGEAFF. V is TRBV2 and J is TRBJ1-1; D is uncertain. Germline assignment: CDR1 SNHLY and CDR2 FYNNEI. This CDR3 region has 13 residues. Trimming removed 6 bases from V and 8 bases from J, with 16 bases in between.

CDR3 in amino acids: CASSVGTGLMNTEAFF. Here the CDR3 DNA reads TGTGCCAGCAGCGTAGGGACAGGGTTAATGAACACTGAAGCTTTCTTT. V is TRBV9 and J is TRBJ1-1; 8 nucleotides agree with TRBD1. J was trimmed by 0 bases and V by 0 bases; bases with no gene match: 4. Germline lookup yields CDR1 SGDLS and CDR2 YYNGEE. The CDR3 is 16 residues long. The variable domain in full, with the rest retrieved from reference TRBV9 and TRBJ1-1, is DSGVTQTPKHLITATGQRVTLRCSPRSGDLSVYWYQQSLDQGLQFLIQYYNGEERAKGNILERFSAQQFPDLHSELNLSSLELGDSALYFCASSVGTGLMNTEAFFGQGTRLTVV.

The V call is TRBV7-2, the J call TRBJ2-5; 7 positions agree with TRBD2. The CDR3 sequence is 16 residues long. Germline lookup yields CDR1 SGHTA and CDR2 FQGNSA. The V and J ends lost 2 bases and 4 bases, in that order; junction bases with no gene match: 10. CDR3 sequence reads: CASSLLGGRTSETQYF. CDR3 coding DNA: TGTGCCAGCAGCTTACTTGGCGGGAGAACGTCAGAGACCCAGTACTTC.

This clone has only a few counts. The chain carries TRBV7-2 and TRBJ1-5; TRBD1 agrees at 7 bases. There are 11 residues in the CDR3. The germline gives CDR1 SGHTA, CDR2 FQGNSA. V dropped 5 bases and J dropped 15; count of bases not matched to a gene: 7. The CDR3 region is CASSDDRALHF. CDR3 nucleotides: TGTGCCAGCAGCGACGACAGGGCGTTGCATTTT.

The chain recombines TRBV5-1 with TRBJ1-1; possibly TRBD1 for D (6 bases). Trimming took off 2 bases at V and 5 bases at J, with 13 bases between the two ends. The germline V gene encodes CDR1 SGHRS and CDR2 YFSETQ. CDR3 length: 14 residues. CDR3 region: CASSFAGVGTEAFF. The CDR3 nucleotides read TGCGCCAGCAGCTTTGCAGGGGTAGGGACTGAAGCTTTCTTT.

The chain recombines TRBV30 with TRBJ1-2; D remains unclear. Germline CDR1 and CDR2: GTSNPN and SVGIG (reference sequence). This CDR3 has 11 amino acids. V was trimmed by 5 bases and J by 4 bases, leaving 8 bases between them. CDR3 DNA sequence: TGTGCCTGGGGACTGCTCTATGGCTACACCTTC. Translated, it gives CAWGLLYGYTF.

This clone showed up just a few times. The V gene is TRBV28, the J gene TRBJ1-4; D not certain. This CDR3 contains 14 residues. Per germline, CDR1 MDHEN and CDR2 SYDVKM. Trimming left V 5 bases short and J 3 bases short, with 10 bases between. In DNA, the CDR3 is TGTGCCAGCAGTCTCCCAGGTCCTAATGAAAAACTGTTTTTT. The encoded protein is CASSLPGPNEKLFF.

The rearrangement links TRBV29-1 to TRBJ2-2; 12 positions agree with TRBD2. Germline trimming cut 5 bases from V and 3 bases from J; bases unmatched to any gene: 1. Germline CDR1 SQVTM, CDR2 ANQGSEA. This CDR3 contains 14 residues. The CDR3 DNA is TGCAGCGTTCGACTAGCGGGAGACACCGGGGAGCTGTTTTTT. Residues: CSVRLAGDTGELFF.

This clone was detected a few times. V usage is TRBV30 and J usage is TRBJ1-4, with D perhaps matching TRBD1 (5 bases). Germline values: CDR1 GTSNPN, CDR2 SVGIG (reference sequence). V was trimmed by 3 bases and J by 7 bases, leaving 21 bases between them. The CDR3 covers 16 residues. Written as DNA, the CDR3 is TGTGCCTGGAGCGCTACGGTCAGGGATGTCGGTGAAAAACTGTTTTTT. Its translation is CAWSATVRDVGEKLFF.

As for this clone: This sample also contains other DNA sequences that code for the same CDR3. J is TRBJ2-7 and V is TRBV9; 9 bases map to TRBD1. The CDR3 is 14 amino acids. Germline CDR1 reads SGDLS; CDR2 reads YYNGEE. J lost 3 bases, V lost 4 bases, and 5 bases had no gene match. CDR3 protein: CASSPGQGIYEQYF. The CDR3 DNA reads TGTGCCAGCAGCCCGGGACAGGGTATCTACGAGCAGTACTTC. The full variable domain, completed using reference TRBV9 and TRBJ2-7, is DSGVTQTPKHLITATGQRVTLRCSPRSGDLSVYWYQQSLDQGLQFLIQYYNGEERAKGNILERFSAQQFPDLHSELNLSSLELGDSALYFCASSPGQGIYEQYFGPGTRLTVT.

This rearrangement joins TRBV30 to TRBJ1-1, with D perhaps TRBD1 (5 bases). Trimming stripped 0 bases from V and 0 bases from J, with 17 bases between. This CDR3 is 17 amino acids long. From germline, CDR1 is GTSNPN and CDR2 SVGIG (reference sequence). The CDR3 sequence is CAWSVKGAGRMNTEAFF. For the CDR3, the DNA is TGTGCCTGGAGTGTTAAGGGAGCGGGACGCATGAACACTGAAGCTTTCTTT. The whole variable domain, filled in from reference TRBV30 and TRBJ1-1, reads SQTIHQWPATLVQPVGSPLSLECTVEGTSNPNLYWYRQAAGRGLQLLFYSVGIGQISSEVPQNLSASRPQDRQFILSSKKLLLSDSGFYLCAWSVKGAGRMNTEAFFGQGTRLTVV.

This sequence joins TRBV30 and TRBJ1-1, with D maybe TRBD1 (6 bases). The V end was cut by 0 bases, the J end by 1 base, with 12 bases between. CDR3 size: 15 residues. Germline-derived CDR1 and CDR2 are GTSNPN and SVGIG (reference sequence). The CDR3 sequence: CAWSVTEQGNTEAFF. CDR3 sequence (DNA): TGTGCCTGGAGTGTAACGGAACAGGGGAACACTGAAGCTTTCTTT.

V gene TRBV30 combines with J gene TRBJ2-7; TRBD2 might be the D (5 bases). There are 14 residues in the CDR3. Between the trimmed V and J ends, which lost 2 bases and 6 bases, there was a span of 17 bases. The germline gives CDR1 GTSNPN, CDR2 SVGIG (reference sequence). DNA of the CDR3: TGTGCCTGGAGTCCAGGACTCCCGCCAGTCGAGCAGTACTTC. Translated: CAWSPGLPPVEQYF.